This T cell receptor (beta chain) is drawn from a study of T cell repertoires in cytomegalovirus infection. TCRdb independently ran MiXCR on the reads; one entry per CDR3 protein. The sample shows 600,000 to 800,000 distinct CDR3 sequences, 20% to 25% of them seen only once. The trim removed 1 base at V and 2 bases at J, leaving 3 bases unmatched. In germline, CDR1 is SGHVS, CDR2 FNYEAQ. The CDR3 contains 16 residues. This clonotype was seen repeatedly, ten times or more. Sequences were obtained from CD8+ T cells from PBMCs. This clonotype was sampled from a human donor in good health (CMV status not recorded). Some clones in this sample may be carry-over from other donors' samples. The J gene is TRBJ2-3, the V gene TRBV7-6, with 10 positions matching TRBD2. DNA for the CDR3: TGTGCCAGCAGCTTAGAGGGACTAGCGTACACAGATACGCAGTATTTT. Translated, it gives CASSLEGLAYTDTQYF.